This T cell receptor beta chain is drawn from a study of cytomegalovirus exposure and HLA in healthy donors (dated by TCRdb to 2016 to 2017). Study-level background: An earlier analysis of approximately 550 of the donors reported approximately 290 Gb of sequence data and 100 million to 140 million unique TCR beta sequences from about 180 million T cells. An early release that covered about 640 HLA-typed donors contained about 300 gigabases of sequencing data and 75 million to 100 million unique TCR sequences. Of the roughly 410 genotyped donors, less than 85% were placed in the genetic ancestry cluster associated with self-reported Caucasian donors. The aim of the study was to test whether cataloging public T cell receptors could identify signatures of past pathogen exposure. Using immunosequencing, the study profiled T cell repertoires from fewer than 700 subjects and related those repertoires to cytomegalovirus serostatus. Along with the approximately 700-subject first cohort, a separate validation cohort of about 110 different subjects was used. To predict cytomegalovirus infection status, the study combined high-throughput TCR immunosequencing, statistical association of individual TCRs with disease status, and machine learning. To study patterns of TCR occurrence, a later analysis re-analyzed previously published TCR beta repertoires from hundreds of donors and added high-resolution HLA genotyping. The later analysis used no new phenotypic data to find candidate immune exposures, relying instead on TCR beta sequences and their occurrence across donors. An earlier analysis of a few hundred of the donors applied high-throughput TCR beta sequencing to assess whether each TCR beta V gene segment acted as functional or pseudogenic. Donor age, sex, ethnicity and CMV serostatus were compiled alongside the repertoire data. A later genetic analysis used genome-wide SNP genotypes for about three fifths of the 666 donors, treating that subset as a discovery cohort. Every discovery cohort repertoire had been produced on one sequencing platform. Both class I and class II loci were covered by HLA typing, at four-digit resolution. The number of donors typed differed by locus, with about 629-630 for A, B, C, DRB1 and DQB1, 522 for DQA1, about 610 for DPA1, and 450 to 480 for DPB1. About five DR-DQ haplotypes were handled as single units for association and clustering because linkage in the cohort was strong. Among 398 genotyped donors of the cohort, an average of 235,054 unique TCR beta nucleotide sequences were sequenced per donor, roughly 20% of them non-productive.

The investigation overall reported the following: In a later analysis, more than 15,000 TCR beta sequences were associated with specific HLA alleles at a false discovery rate of 0.05. In a later analysis, TCR association rates were found to vary across HLA loci, with the most associated TCRs seen for DRB1 alleles and the fewest for HLA-C alleles. According to a later analysis, most CMV-associated TCR beta chains appeared to be HLA-restricted, and the HLA associations seemed to be driven largely by CMV exposure. The study listed around 160 TCR beta chains as associated with cytomegalovirus. Three of the identified cytomegalovirus-associated TCR beta chains were confirmed in vitro to be specific for cytomegalovirus antigens. A cluster of highly shared sequence variants was judged likely to be a technical artifact of the sequencing pipeline. While some public TCRs were present in many individuals, most TCR sequences turned up only very rarely across donors. The cohort was sequenced for TCR beta chains only, and without alpha or paired-chain data the features that could be detected were limited. Several of the top co-occurrence clusters appeared to be linked to parvovirus B19, influenza, CMV and Epstein-Barr virus, according to a later analysis. Because the 87-base-pair reads could not distinguish some IMGT-functional V segments, including TRBV6-2 and TRBV6-3, those segments were excluded. Assigning TCR associations to individual alleles was difficult when HLA alleles, especially DR and DQ, strongly co-occurred. Correlated functional status among segregating V segments might be attributable to linkage disequilibrium, but an unknown experimental factor could not be ruled out. In a later analysis, HLA-associated TCR beta chains showed more clonal expansion and lower generation probabilities than non-associated chains that were equally common. A later genetic analysis associated a missense DCLRE1C variant with V-gene and J-gene trimming of TCR beta chains, and an independent cohort replicated the association. The presence/absence analyses assumed that sequencing depth was roughly uniform across donors, and that assumption may not be true. CMV serostatus was the only immune exposure information available for the cohort. Because some donors lacked HLA typing at each locus, the association tests relied only on the typed subset. According to a later genetic analysis, donors in an Asian-associated ancestry cluster had fewer N-insertions in productive TCRs than the roughly 700-donor mean. Broadly in line with IMGT annotations, most TCR beta V segments showed up in productive rearrangements about 87% or about 30% of the time in an earlier analysis of some 590 of the donors. A further reported finding was that TCR beta sequences accurately predicted the HLA-A and HLA-B alleles for most subjects in the first cohort. According to the authors, the approach could potentially be generalized to other disease states and immunological phenotypes. Because counts were too low, some 16 rarely observed V segments, including chromosome 9 orphons, were excluded from the earlier analysis of around 590 of the donors. In both the original and validation cohorts, the classifier was reported to diagnose cytomegalovirus status with high specificity and sensitivity.

Looking up the germline V gene yields CDR1 MDHEN and CDR2 SYDVKM. V and J lose 2 bases and 8 bases, and a span of 18 bases separates them. The CDR3 runs 15 amino acids, cysteine and phenylalanine included. The kept DNA is CDR3 alone, 45 bases in frame from the first base. As regards this clone: Its antigen is currently not known. Per-base qualities were not stored, and no clone one base away is much larger.

The cohort was made up of approximately 700 healthy bone marrow donors. At the time of sampling, every cohort member was nominally healthy, though immune exposures that went unrecorded were likely present. The donor tested CMV seropositive and was one of the 289 seropositive cohort members. Every donor gave a peripheral blood sample, and the peripheral blood mononuclear cells from that sample were used for TCR beta sequencing. The Qiagen DNeasy Blood Extraction Kit was used to extract genomic DNA from the blood cell samples. Preparation of the library involved the immunoSEQ multiplex PCR assay. The multiplex PCR relied on a mix of 60 forward primers for TCR Vbeta segments and 13 reverse primers for TCR Jbeta segments. A multiplex PCR assay on genomic DNA amplified the CDR3 region of rearranged TCR beta genes. The Illumina HiSeq System was used to sequence the amplified TCR beta libraries as 87-base-pair reads. Turning to the authors' computational methods: A later analysis counted about 76 million unique TCR beta chains across the 690 or so repertoires, and roughly 9.9 million of these chains were shared by at least two donors. To remove PCR and sequencing errors, raw reads were error-corrected and collapsed into unique sequences using a nearest-neighbor algorithm that merged closely related sequences. To assign V, D and J gene segments, CDR3 sequences were aligned to IMGT reference sequences. For a sequence to be retained, at least a six-nucleotide match to both a V gene segment and a J gene segment was required. Rearrangements were called productive when the CDR3 lacked stop codons and stayed in frame with V and J; all others were non-productive. Following IMGT convention, CDR3 was defined as the stretch from the second conserved V-encoded cysteine up to the conserved J-encoded phenylalanine. In an earlier analysis of approximately 500 of the donors, sequences lacking an unambiguous match to a single V gene segment were excluded. An earlier analysis of a few hundred of the donors called V segments functional above 56.7% productive rearrangements and segregating when the between-donor standard deviation exceeded 5%. To diagnose cytomegalovirus status from the catalog of TCR beta chain sequences, a statistical classification framework was built. V and J gene assignment, in a later analysis, came from comparing TCR nucleotide sequences with IMGT/GENE-DB human TR gene sequences. Using the TCRdist pipeline, a later analysis assigned CDR3 sequences along with most-parsimonious VDJ recombination scenarios. In a later analysis, each TCR beta chain was defined by its CDR3 amino acid sequence together with its V-gene family, and reads lacking a unique V-gene family were excluded. A later analysis removed 550 to 700 highly shared, low-generation-probability nucleotide sequences to deal with suspected cross-contamination and a sequencing artifact. For each public chain, a later analysis derived a clonal expansion index from normalized ranks of inferred template counts within each repertoire. A later analysis computed generation probabilities with a VDJ recombination model fitted to out-of-frame rearrangements, and checked the results against IGoR. In a later analysis, TCR-TCR, TCR-HLA and TCR-CMV co-occurrence was scored with hypergeometric tests, and a repertoire-size bias correction was applied to TCR pairs. A later analysis estimated false discovery rates by permuting HLA or CMV assignments 20 times. A later analysis grouped co-occurring TCRs with DBSCAN, adding TCRdist sequence similarity when clustering within HLA-allele-positive subsets. Co-occurrence clustering excluded repertoires with fewer than 30,000 or more than 120,000 public chains, plus five with anomalous nucleotide sharing. The clones in this table, taken by TCRdb from immuneACCESS, are in-frame only. Not every clone is retained; where verified, under half of the shortfall comes from an unresolved V gene, and the cause of the rest is unknown. V, J and clone size were drawn from that table, and D and trimming were deduced from the DNA. The sample data list 150,000 to 180,000 clones, and 80% of these were observed just once. Of the sample, 4.5% to 7% falls within the top ten clones.

Recombination linked TRBV28 to TRBJ1-2, with a weak D call of TRBD1 (6 bases match). This receptor was identified in a woman aged 40-49 years in good health and CMV-seropositive. Material for sequencing was PBMCs. The CDR3 amino acid sequence is: CASSLGIQGREGYTF. The DNA sequence is TGTGCCAGCAGTTTAGGGATTCAGGGGAGAGAGGGCTACACCTTC.